Reported below is one T cell receptor (beta chain). Its specificity is unknown. The junction shows a germline mismatch at one end, possibly a read error. The sample comes from a study of Ad26.COV2.S vaccination and SARS-CoV-2 variants. Study overall: Donor was one of the participants in the Ad26.COV2.S arm of the COV1001 trial. The study's findings and limits: Overall T cell responses may have been underestimated by the analyses of TCR breadth and depth.

Treatment described: some 20 received Ad26.COV2.S at low or high dose, single or two shots; roughly five received placebo; per-sample allocation not given. Day 63 following the first vaccine or placebo injection was when the samples were taken. Donor was an adult aged 18-55 years in Boston. Germline lookup yields CDR1 SSHAT and CDR2 FNYEAQ (reference sequence). The CDR3 sequence is 16 residues long. Clones were read by immunoSEQ multiplex PCR, and TCRdb kept only the in-frame ones, dropping some. There are 350,000 to 450,000 clones in the sample; around 93% occur only once, and about 1.7% lies in the top ten.

The TCR originated in a person between 18 and 65 years old who received the Ad26.COV2.S COVID-19 vaccine or a placebo. The genes are TRBV7-7 and TRBJ1-2; 10 bases align to TRBD1. The source was peripheral blood, collected in a trial of Ad26.COV2.S vaccine versus placebo. The CDR3 is CASSTDRGSPNYGYTF. CDR3 bases: TGTGCTAGCAGCACGGACAGGGGGTCCCCTAACTATGGCTACACCTTC.